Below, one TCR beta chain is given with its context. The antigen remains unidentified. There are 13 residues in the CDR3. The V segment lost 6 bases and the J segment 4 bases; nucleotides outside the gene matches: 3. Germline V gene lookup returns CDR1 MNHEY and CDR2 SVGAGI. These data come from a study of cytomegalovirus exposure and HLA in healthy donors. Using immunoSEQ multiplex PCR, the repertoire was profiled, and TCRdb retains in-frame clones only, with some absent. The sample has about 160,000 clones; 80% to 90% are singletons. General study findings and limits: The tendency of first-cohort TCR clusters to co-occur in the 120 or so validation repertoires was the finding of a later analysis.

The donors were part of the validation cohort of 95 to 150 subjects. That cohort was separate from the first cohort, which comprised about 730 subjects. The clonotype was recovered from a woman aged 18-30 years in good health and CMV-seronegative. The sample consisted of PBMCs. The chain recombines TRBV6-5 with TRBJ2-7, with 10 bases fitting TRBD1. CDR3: CASRKGQGYEQYF. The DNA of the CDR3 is TGTGCCAGCAGAAAGGGACAGGGGTACGAGCAGTACTTC.